The source of this T cell receptor beta chain is a study of shared clonotypes between healthy human individuals. Across the study: Three plates were used per donor for CD4 naive, three for CD4 memory, two for CD8 naive and one for CD8 memory.

It was into CD45RA+ naive and CD45RA-negative memory subsets that the CD4+ cells were split. About this clone itself: No antigen is known for it.

Notes on the study in general: Clonotype sharing among donors was expected to depend on sequencing depth.

TCRdb's copy holds only in-frame clones and misses some; the assay was immunoSEQ multiplex PCR. The repertoire holds some 2,000,000 clones, with almost 96% as singletons. This sequence was found in a man aged 18 to 35 in good health. Sample: naive CD4+ T cells sorted from blood. Subset in this sample: CD45RA+ positively selected.

CDR3 region: CASSRGRDQPQHF. CDR3 sequence (DNA): TGTGCCAGCTCCAGGGGGCGCGATCAGCCCCAGCATTTT. V usage is TRBV19 and J usage is TRBJ1-5; 8 bases map to TRBD1. The J segment lost 5 bases and the V segment lost 9 bases, leaving 6 bases of the junction unmatched. The V gene's germline CDR1 is LNHDA and CDR2 SQIVND (reference sequence). The CDR3 is 13 residues long.